The rows below give T cell receptor beta chains drawn from one sample of a study of shared clonotypes between healthy human individuals. TCRdb keeps only in-frame clones here, not all; method: immunoSEQ multiplex PCR. The table lists roughly 650,000 clones, roughly 97% of them singletons. Sequenced sample: naive CD4+ T cells sorted from blood. The receptors come from a young woman in good health. The CDR3 runs from the conserved cysteine through the conserved F or W. Each record gives: J gene, CDR3 length, D gene, V gene, clone size, CDR3 protein, CDR3 DNA. The D gene is left open where the match is weak. Size is stated for part of the rows, as once, few or many counts, or as a class when the clone is expanded.

j_gene: TRBJ2-3
len: 19
d_gene: TRBD2
v_gene: TRBV7-9
abundance: NA
CDR3aa: CASSLATEWTSGNTDTQYF
CDR3nt: TGTGCCAGCAGCTTAGCCACCGAATGGACTAGCGGAAACACAGATACGCAGTATTTT

j_gene: TRBJ2-7
len: 14
d_gene: NA
v_gene: TRBV5-4
abundance: NA
CDR3aa: CASSPRPSSYEQYF
CDR3nt: TGTGCCAGCAGCCCGCGTCCTAGCTCCTACGAGCAGTACTTC

j_gene: TRBJ2-7
len: 12
d_gene: NA
v_gene: TRBV28
abundance: NA
CDR3aa: CASRLQGSEQYF
CDR3nt: TGTGCCAGCAGGCTACAGGGAAGCGAGCAGTACTTC

j_gene: TRBJ2-7
len: 17
d_gene: TRBD2
v_gene: TRBV9
abundance: once
CDR3aa: CASSVDPGGPGWCEQYF
CDR3nt: TGTGCCAGCAGCGTAGATCCGGGGGGGCCCGGCTGGTGCGAGCAGTACTTC

j_gene: TRBJ1-5
len: 15
d_gene: NA
v_gene: TRBV7-4
abundance: NA
CDR3aa: CASNDGGFGNQPQHF
CDR3nt: TGTGCCAGCAACGACGGGGGATTTGGAAATCAGCCCCAGCATTTT

j_gene: TRBJ2-7
len: 14
d_gene: TRBD2
v_gene: TRBV5-1
abundance: NA
CDR3aa: CASTLVAGLNEQYF
CDR3nt: TGCGCCAGCACCCTAGTAGCGGGGCTCAACGAGCAGTACTTC

j_gene: TRBJ1-5
len: 17
d_gene: NA
v_gene: TRBV19
abundance: NA
CDR3aa: CASSIGSSGTSHQPQHF
CDR3nt: TGTGCCAGTAGTATTGGGAGTTCGGGGACTTCGCATCAGCCCCAGCATTTT

j_gene: TRBJ2-5
len: 13
d_gene: TRBD1
v_gene: TRBV13
abundance: NA
CDR3aa: CASSMNRGETQYF
CDR3nt: TGTGCCAGCAGCATGAACAGGGGAGAGACCCAGTACTTC

j_gene: TRBJ2-1
len: 13
d_gene: NA
v_gene: TRBV28
abundance: NA
CDR3aa: CASSFGDLNEQFF
CDR3nt: TGTGCCAGCAGTTTCGGGGATCTGAATGAGCAGTTCTTC

j_gene: TRBJ1-3
len: 14
d_gene: NA
v_gene: TRBV11-2
abundance: NA
CDR3aa: CASSPGYSGNTIYF
CDR3nt: TGTGCCAGCAGCCCAGGATACTCTGGAAACACCATATATTTT

j_gene: TRBJ2-1
len: 15
d_gene: TRBD1
v_gene: TRBV19
abundance: NA
CDR3aa: CASNADRGFYNEQFF
CDR3nt: TGTGCCAGTAATGCGGACAGGGGGTTCTACAATGAGCAGTTCTTC

j_gene: TRBJ1-1
len: 15
d_gene: TRBD1
v_gene: TRBV6-6
abundance: NA
CDR3aa: CASSYPDRGVTEAFF
CDR3nt: TGTGCCAGCAGTTACCCTGACAGGGGGGTCACTGAAGCTTTCTTT

j_gene: TRBJ2-3
len: 15
d_gene: NA
v_gene: TRBV7-8
abundance: NA
CDR3aa: CASSPEGGGLDTQYF
CDR3nt: TGTGCCAGCAGCCCAGAGGGGGGGGGCCTCGATACGCAGTATTTT

j_gene: TRBJ2-7
len: 14
d_gene: NA
v_gene: TRBV2
abundance: NA
CDR3aa: CASSQGTDPYEQYF
CDR3nt: TGTGCCAGCAGCCAGGGTACAGACCCCTACGAGCAGTACTTC

j_gene: TRBJ2-6
len: 16
d_gene: NA
v_gene: TRBV5-1
abundance: once
CDR3aa: CASSLRSGTGANVLTF
CDR3nt: TGCGCCAGCAGCCTAAGATCAGGGACTGGGGCCAACGTCCTGACTTTC

j_gene: TRBJ1-4
len: 13
d_gene: NA
v_gene: TRBV11-2
abundance: NA
CDR3aa: CASSLFGKEKLFF
CDR3nt: TGTGCCAGCAGCTTATTTGGAAAGGAAAAACTGTTTTTT

j_gene: TRBJ2-7
len: 15
d_gene: TRBD2
v_gene: TRBV4-1
abundance: NA
CDR3aa: CASSQPTSGVYEQYF
CDR3nt: TGCGCCAGCAGCCAACCGACTAGCGGGGTTTACGAGCAGTACTTC

j_gene: TRBJ2-7
len: 15
d_gene: TRBD2
v_gene: TRBV11-3
abundance: NA
CDR3aa: CASSPGGTSGYEQYF
CDR3nt: TGTGCCAGCAGCCCAGGCGGGACTAGCGGCTACGAGCAGTACTTC

j_gene: TRBJ1-2
len: 12
d_gene: NA
v_gene: TRBV28
abundance: NA
CDR3aa: CASSSSPRGYTF
CDR3nt: TGTGCCAGCAGTTCTTCCCCGAGGGGCTACACCTTC

j_gene: TRBJ2-7
len: 15
d_gene: NA
v_gene: TRBV4-2
abundance: NA
CDR3aa: CASSQERTMPYEQYF
CDR3nt: TGTGCCAGCAGCCAAGAACGAACGATGCCCTACGAGCAGTACTTC

j_gene: TRBJ2-5
len: 14
d_gene: NA
v_gene: TRBV5-1
abundance: NA
CDR3aa: CARVLLGRWETQYF
CDR3nt: TGCGCCAGGGTCCTACTAGGACGGTGGGAGACCCAGTACTTC

j_gene: TRBJ2-7
len: 12
d_gene: NA
v_gene: TRBV6-1
abundance: NA
CDR3aa: CASSDSLIWQYF
CDR3nt: TGTGCCAGCAGTGATTCCCTCATTTGGCAGTACTTC

j_gene: TRBJ2-5
len: 14
d_gene: TRBD1
v_gene: TRBV5-8
abundance: NA
CDR3aa: CASSFDRAWETQYF
CDR3nt: TGTGCCAGCAGCTTCGACAGGGCCTGGGAGACCCAGTACTTC

j_gene: TRBJ2-7
len: 11
d_gene: NA
v_gene: TRBV21-1
abundance: NA
CDR3aa: CASRRQKEQYF
CDR3nt: TGTGCCAGCAGGCGACAGAAAGAGCAGTACTTC

j_gene: TRBJ2-7
len: 13
d_gene: NA
v_gene: TRBV11-2
abundance: NA
CDR3aa: CASSLDPSYEQYF
CDR3nt: TGTGCCAGCAGCTTAGATCCCTCCTACGAGCAGTACTTC

j_gene: TRBJ2-1
len: 16
d_gene: TRBD2
v_gene: TRBV4-1
abundance: NA
CDR3aa: CASSQTSGRPYNEQFF
CDR3nt: TGCGCCAGCAGCCAGACTAGCGGGAGGCCCTACAATGAGCAGTTCTTC

j_gene: TRBJ1-3
len: 15
d_gene: NA
v_gene: TRBV5-1
abundance: NA
CDR3aa: CASSLAETGGNTIYF
CDR3nt: TGCGCCAGCAGCTTGGCAGAGACAGGCGGAAACACCATATATTTT

j_gene: TRBJ1-4
len: 14
d_gene: NA
v_gene: TRBV4-1
abundance: NA
CDR3aa: CASSQDRWAGRLFF
CDR3nt: TGCGCCAGCAGCCAAGATCGGTGGGCAGGGAGGCTGTTTTTT

j_gene: TRBJ1-4
len: 13
d_gene: TRBD1
v_gene: TRBV28
abundance: NA
CDR3aa: CASSRGQDEKLFF
CDR3nt: TGTGCCAGCAGCCGGGGACAGGATGAAAAACTGTTTTTT

j_gene: TRBJ2-5
len: 15
d_gene: NA
v_gene: TRBV6-5
abundance: NA
CDR3aa: CASSPPTGIGETQYF
CDR3nt: TGTGCCAGCAGTCCCCCCACGGGAATAGGAGAGACCCAGTACTTC

j_gene: TRBJ2-4
len: 13
d_gene: NA
v_gene: TRBV29-1
abundance: NA
CDR3aa: CSVFSGPKNIQYF
CDR3nt: TGCAGCGTTTTTTCAGGGCCCAAAAACATTCAGTACTTC

j_gene: TRBJ1-1
len: 14
d_gene: TRBD1
v_gene: TRBV7-9
abundance: NA
CDR3aa: CASSLVQGMGEAFF
CDR3nt: TGTGCCAGCAGCTTAGTACAGGGGATGGGTGAAGCTTTCTTT

j_gene: TRBJ2-7
len: 12
d_gene: TRBD2
v_gene: TRBV18
abundance: NA
CDR3aa: CASSQAGGEQYF
CDR3nt: TGTGCCAGCTCACAAGCGGGAGGCGAGCAGTACTTC

j_gene: TRBJ2-3
len: 14
d_gene: NA
v_gene: TRBV5-1
abundance: NA
CDR3aa: CASQQGPSTDTQYF
CDR3nt: TGCGCCAGCCAGCAGGGACCAAGCACAGATACGCAGTATTTT

j_gene: TRBJ2-1
len: 14
d_gene: TRBD2
v_gene: TRBV19
abundance: NA
CDR3aa: CASSGETSGWEQFF
CDR3nt: TGTGCCAGTAGCGGGGAGACTAGCGGATGGGAGCAGTTCTTC

j_gene: TRBJ2-3
len: 16
d_gene: NA
v_gene: TRBV5-4
abundance: NA
CDR3aa: CASSSGGGGSTDTQYF
CDR3nt: TGTGCCAGCAGCTCAGGGGGGGGCGGTAGCACAGATACGCAGTATTTT

j_gene: TRBJ2-3
len: 15
d_gene: TRBD2
v_gene: TRBV7-9
abundance: NA
CDR3aa: CASSLGLAVSDTQYF
CDR3nt: TGTGCCAGCAGCTTGGGACTAGCCGTTTCAGATACGCAGTATTTT

j_gene: TRBJ2-2
len: 12
d_gene: TRBD2
v_gene: TRBV15
abundance: NA
CDR3aa: CATAGGTGELFF
CDR3nt: TGTGCCACCGCGGGAGGGACCGGGGAGCTGTTTTTT

j_gene: TRBJ1-2
len: 14
d_gene: TRBD1
v_gene: TRBV2
abundance: NA
CDR3aa: CASSGTGRYYGYTF
CDR3nt: TGTGCCAGCAGCGGGACAGGGCGTTACTATGGCTACACCTTC

j_gene: TRBJ2-7
len: 15
d_gene: NA
v_gene: TRBV27
abundance: once
CDR3aa: CASSLSHPGLGEQYF
CDR3nt: TGTGCCAGCAGTTTATCGCATCCGGGGTTGGGCGAGCAGTACTTC

j_gene: TRBJ1-5
len: 14
d_gene: NA
v_gene: TRBV5-8
abundance: NA
CDR3aa: CASRRGRSNQPQHF
CDR3nt: TGTGCCAGCAGGCGGGGACGGAGCAATCAGCCCCAGCATTTT

j_gene: TRBJ2-5
len: 15
d_gene: NA
v_gene: TRBV6-1
abundance: NA
CDR3aa: CASSKEQAGQETQYF
CDR3nt: TGTGCCAGCAGTAAAGAACAGGCCGGCCAGGAGACCCAGTACTTC

j_gene: TRBJ2-3
len: 18
d_gene: TRBD2
v_gene: TRBV4-2
abundance: NA
CDR3aa: CASRGTSGLVRSTDTQYF
CDR3nt: TGTGCCAGCAGGGGGACTAGCGGGTTAGTTAGAAGCACAGATACGCAGTATTTT

j_gene: TRBJ2-7
len: 13
d_gene: TRBD1
v_gene: TRBV7-4
abundance: NA
CDR3aa: CASTWDRAYEQYF
CDR3nt: TGTGCCAGCACCTGGGACAGAGCCTACGAGCAGTACTTC

j_gene: TRBJ2-7
len: 15
d_gene: TRBD1
v_gene: TRBV11-3
abundance: once
CDR3aa: CASSHRTGGFDEQYF
CDR3nt: TGTGCCAGCAGCCACCGGACAGGGGGCTTTGACGAGCAGTACTTC

j_gene: TRBJ2-7
len: 14
d_gene: NA
v_gene: TRBV2
abundance: NA
CDR3aa: CASRGVQGTYEQYF
CDR3nt: TGTGCCAGCAGGGGGGTGCAGGGTACATACGAGCAGTACTTC

j_gene: TRBJ2-4
len: 18
d_gene: NA
v_gene: TRBV5-4
abundance: NA
CDR3aa: CASSLFFGKGPGKNIQYF
CDR3nt: TGTGCCAGCAGCTTGTTCTTTGGGAAGGGGCCCGGCAAAAACATTCAGTACTTC

j_gene: TRBJ2-3
len: 16
d_gene: TRBD2
v_gene: TRBV7-9
abundance: NA
CDR3aa: CASSLALAGGTDTQYF
CDR3nt: TGTGCCAGCAGCTTAGCCCTAGCGGGAGGGACAGATACGCAGTATTTT

j_gene: TRBJ1-2
len: 12
d_gene: NA
v_gene: TRBV7-9
abundance: NA
CDR3aa: CASARDNYGYTF
CDR3nt: TGTGCCAGCGCGAGAGACAACTATGGCTACACCTTC

j_gene: TRBJ2-7
len: 17
d_gene: TRBD2
v_gene: TRBV18
abundance: NA
CDR3aa: CASSPRGTSGFAYEQYF
CDR3nt: TGTGCCAGCTCACCACGGGGGACTAGCGGGTTCGCCTACGAGCAGTACTTC

j_gene: TRBJ2-7
len: 14
d_gene: TRBD1
v_gene: TRBV5-1
abundance: NA
CDR3aa: CASSLGQDLYEQYF
CDR3nt: TGCGCCAGCAGCTTAGGACAGGACCTCTACGAGCAGTACTTC

j_gene: TRBJ1-1
len: 14
d_gene: NA
v_gene: TRBV18
abundance: NA
CDR3aa: CASSPDGTNTEAFF
CDR3nt: TGTGCCAGCTCACCAGACGGGACGAACACTGAAGCTTTCTTT